The 30 T cell receptor beta chains listed next were all sequenced from one sample in a study of technical replicates of blood from a few donors. Generated by immunoSEQ multiplex PCR, the TCRdb table keeps only in-frame clones and is missing some. This sample has around 100,000 clones, with roughly 95% found just once. Sequencing was done on a sample of T cells isolated from PBMCs. These receptors came from a human donor in good health.

The chain uses TRBV7-2 and TRBJ2-1, with 9 bases lining up with TRBD2. Germline assignment: CDR1 SGHTA and CDR2 FQGNSA. The CDR3 is made up of 16 amino acids. With 6 bases clipped from V and 6 bases from J, the junction kept 12 bases outside the gene matches. CDR3 DNA sequence: TGTGCCAGCAGTCCCGACTTGGGACTAGCAGTCAATGAGCAGTTCTTC. Encoded protein: CASSPDLGLAVNEQFF. Using reference TRBV7-2 and TRBJ2-1 for the parts outside the CDR3, the full variable domain is GAGVSQSPSNKVTEKGKDVELRCDPISGHTALYWYRQSLGQGLEFLIYFQGNSAPDKSGLPSDRFSAERTGGSVSTLTIQRTQQEDSAVYLCASSPDLGLAVNEQFFGPGTRLTVL.

The rearrangement uses TRBV5-1 and TRBJ1-1, with D possibly being TRBD1 (6 bases). Germline CDR1 and CDR2: SGHRS and YFSETQ. CDR3 length: 16 residues. Trimming shortened V by 0 bases and J by 3 bases, and 15 bases separated the two germline ends. CDR3 protein: CASSLGTVVGHTEAFF. The DNA of the CDR3 is TGCGCCAGCAGCTTGGGGACAGTGGTGGGCCACACTGAAGCTTTCTTT.

This clone has only one observation. V gene TRBV9 combines with J gene TRBJ1-3; D not certain. Germline assignment: CDR1 SGDLS and CDR2 YYNGEE. V shed 0 bases and J shed 0 bases, with 10 bases lying between them. CDR3 length equals 16 residues. CDR3 sequence: CASSVALSFSGNTIYF. The CDR3 region has the DNA TGTGCCAGCAGCGTAGCCCTCTCTTTCTCTGGAAACACCATATATTTT.

About this clone: A junction boundary mismatches the germline segment, possibly from a read error. V gene TRBV13 combines with J gene TRBJ1-2; D ambiguous. Germline lookup yields CDR1 PRHDT and CDR2 FYEKMQ (reference sequence). This CDR3 has 14 residues. CDR3 amino acids: CASRLGGSNYGYTF. CDR3 nucleotide sequence: TGTGCCAGCAGATTAGGTGGCAGTAACTATGGCTACACCTTC.

The chain joins TRBV5-6 to TRBJ1-2; no definite D call. Germline loops: CDR1 SGHDT, CDR2 YYEEEE. This CDR3 region has 13 residues. Trimming removed 1 base at V and 1 base at J, with 5 bases between. CDR3 sequence (DNA): TGTGCCAGCAGCTTGAACAGTAACTATGGCTACACCTTC. It is translated as CASSLNSNYGYTF.

The chain recombines TRBV7-2 with TRBJ2-7; D might be TRBD1 (5 bases). V gave up 1 base and J gave up 1 base, with 8 bases separating them. CDR3 length equals 14 residues. CDR1 SGHTA and CDR2 FQGNSA come from the germline V gene. This CDR3 reads CASSLGRQSYEQYF. The CDR3 bases are TGTGCCAGCAGCTTAGGTCGACAGTCCTACGAGCAGTACTTC.

This sequence joins TRBV7-2 and TRBJ2-5; D might be TRBD1 (6 bases). The CDR3 extends over 12 amino acids. The V gene's germline CDR1 is SGHTA and CDR2 FQGNSA. Trimming removed 0 bases at V and 8 bases at J, with 7 bases between. CDR3 sequence: CASSLAGHTQYF. CDR3 nucleotide sequence: TGTGCCAGCAGCTTAGCGGGACATACCCAGTACTTC.

V usage is TRBV6-1 and J usage is TRBJ2-3; 8 nucleotides align to TRBD1. CDR1 and CDR2 (germline): MNHNS, SASEGT. Trimming removed 3 bases from V and 4 bases from J; junction bases left unmatched: 6. CDR3 length: 15 amino acids. The DNA of the CDR3 is TGTGCCAGCAGTGATAGACAGGGGATGCCAGATACGCAGTATTTT. Translated: CASSDRQGMPDTQYF.

This clone occurred once. This chain links TRBV10-3 with TRBJ2-7; TRBD2 matches 9 bases. In germline, CDR1 is ENHRY, CDR2 SYGVKD. The CDR3 consists of 15 residues. The V and J ends lost 1 base and 7 bases, in that order; junction bases with no gene match: 8. CDR3: CAISELAGAPTEQYF. DNA for the CDR3: TGTGCCATCAGTGAGTTAGCGGGAGCCCCTACGGAGCAGTACTTC.

The chain uses TRBV5-5 and TRBJ2-5; 9 nucleotides line up with TRBD2. The CDR3 contains 15 residues. Germline V gives CDR1 SGHKS, CDR2 YYEKEE (reference sequence). The J segment lost 5 bases and the V segment lost 4 bases, leaving 9 bases of the junction unmatched. In DNA form, the CDR3 reads TGTGCCAGCAGCCTCGGAGCGGGAGGCTGGGAGACCCAGTACTTC. Its translation: CASSLGAGGWETQYF.

The V gene is TRBV6-5, the J gene TRBJ2-7; TRBD1 agrees at 10 bases. This CDR3 is 14 amino acids long. V gave up 5 bases and J gave up 4 bases; unmatched junction bases: 5. Germline assignment: CDR1 MNHEY and CDR2 SVGAGI. CDR3 DNA sequence: TGTGCCAGCAGTGCCGGGACAGGGGCTTACGAGCAGTACTTC. Residues: CASSAGTGAYEQYF.

This chain connects TRBV11-2 to TRBJ2-1; 10 bases are shared with TRBD2. The CDR3 loop spans 15 amino acids. CDR1 SGHAT and CDR2 FQNNGV come from the germline V gene. The J segment lost 6 bases and the V segment lost 1 base, leaving 3 bases of the junction unmatched. In DNA, the CDR3 is TGTGCCAGCAGCTTAGTGGCTAGCGGGAGCAATGAGCAGTTCTTC. This codes for CASSLVASGSNEQFF.

V is TRBV11-3 and J is TRBJ2-1; 8 nucleotides match TRBD2. The CDR3 consists of 14 residues. Germline-derived CDR1 and CDR2 are SGHNT and YENEEA. The V gene end was trimmed by 2 bases and the J gene end by 7 bases; junction bases not matched to a gene: 4. The CDR3 coding sequence is TGTGCCAGCAGCTTACAGCGGGAGAGGAATGAGCAGTTCTTC. Translated: CASSLQRERNEQFF.

The V gene is TRBV5-1, the J gene TRBJ2-7, with 8 bases that match TRBD1. The germline gives CDR1 SGHRS, CDR2 YFSETQ. This CDR3 contains 14 residues. With V trimmed by 3 bases and J by 4 bases, 6 bases remained unmatched. Here the CDR3 DNA reads TGCGCCAGCAGCTCACCGGGACAGGTATACGAGCAGTACTTC. Its protein is CASSSPGQVYEQYF. Looking up the rest from reference TRBV5-1 and TRBJ2-7 gives the full variable domain: KAGVTQTPRYLIKTRGQQVTLSCSPISGHRSVSWYQQTPGQGLQFLFEYFSETQRNKGNFPGRFSGRQFSNSRSEMNVSTLELGDSALYLCASSSPGQVYEQYFGPGTRLTVT.

The chain links TRBV27 to TRBJ2-1, with D hard to call. The V end lost 2 bases, the J end lost 0 bases, and 8 bases lay between the germline ends. This CDR3 spans 15 amino acids. From germline, CDR1 is MNHEY and CDR2 SMNVEV (reference sequence). The CDR3 nucleotides are TGTGCCAGCAGTTTAGTCAAGAGCTCCTACAATGAGCAGTTCTTC. Its protein is CASSLVKSSYNEQFF.

The chain combines TRBV19 with TRBJ2-2; D call uncertain. Trimming stripped 3 bases from V and 6 bases from J, with 5 bases between. The length of the CDR3 is 12 residues. The V gene's germline CDR1 is LNHDA and CDR2 SQIVND (reference sequence). The CDR3 loop reads CASSIPPGELFF. The CDR3, as DNA: TGTGCCAGTAGTATCCCTCCCGGGGAGCTGTTTTTT. Using reference TRBV19 and TRBJ2-2 for the parts outside the CDR3, the full variable domain is DGGITQSPKYLFRKEGQNVTLSCEQNLNHDAMYWYRQDPGQGLRLIYYSQIVNDFQKGDIAEGYSVSREKKESFPLTVTSAQKNPTAFYLCASSIPPGELFFGEGSRLTVL.

V and J are TRBV5-1 and TRBJ2-7; 8 nucleotides line up with TRBD1. Germline V gene data show CDR1 as SGHRS and CDR2 as YFSETQ. V shed 1 base, J shed 5 bases, and the junction held 8 bases outside the gene matches. The CDR3 totals 15 residues. Written as DNA, the CDR3 is TGCGCCAGCAGCTTGATTGGACAGGGATATAACGAGCAGTACTTC. This sequence encodes CASSLIGQGYNEQYF.

V is TRBV9 and J is TRBJ2-1; 7 nucleotides match TRBD2. V lost 7 bases to trimming and J lost 2 bases; unmatched junction nucleotides: 6. The CDR3 loop spans 14 amino acids. Germline lookup yields CDR1 SGDLS and CDR2 YYNGEE. The CDR3 DNA reads as TGTGCCAGCGCCGCTAGCGGTACCTACAATGAGCAGTTCTTC. Translating it yields CASAASGTYNEQFF.

V and J are TRBV11-2 and TRBJ1-2; TRBD1 matches at 8 bases. The CDR3 is 15 residues long. Unmatched junction bases numbered 10, after V lost 2 bases and J lost 8 bases. Germline loops: CDR1 SGHAT, CDR2 FQNNGV. The CDR3 DNA follows: TGTGCCAGCAGCTTATGGGGGCAGGGGGCGCCCGGCTACACCTTC. It codes for CASSLWGQGAPGYTF.

The chain recombines TRBV28 with TRBJ1-2, with D maybe TRBD1 (6 bases). The CDR3 extends over 14 amino acids. V lost 5 bases, J lost 3 bases, and 13 bases lay in between. CDR1 MDHEN and CDR2 SYDVKM come from the germline V gene. Here the CDR3 reads CASSRGGGDYGYTF. CDR3 nucleotide sequence: TGTGCCAGCAGTAGAGGAGGGGGGGACTATGGCTACACCTTC.

The rearrangement links TRBV27 to TRBJ1-2; 8 nucleotides align to TRBD1. CDR1 MNHEY and CDR2 SMNVEV come from the germline V gene (reference sequence). This CDR3 contains 13 residues. V gave up 5 bases and J gave up 3 bases; unmatched junction bases: 2. CDR3 residues: CASSLDRDYGYTF. The CDR3 region has the DNA TGTGCCAGCAGTCTGGACAGGGACTATGGCTACACCTTC.

The V call is TRBV30, the J call TRBJ2-1, with TRBD2 identical over 7 bases. Germline V gene sequence: CDR1 GTSNPN, CDR2 SVGIG (reference sequence). J lost 0 bases, V lost 0 bases, and 2 bases had no gene match. The length of the CDR3 is 15 residues. The CDR3 protein is CAWSVLAGSYNEQFF. The CDR3 DNA is TGTGCCTGGAGTGTATTAGCGGGCTCCTACAATGAGCAGTTCTTC.

The genes are TRBV4-1 and TRBJ2-7, with TRBD2 matching over 7 bases. The CDR3 is made up of 17 amino acids. Germline V gene sequence: CDR1 MGHRA, CDR2 YSYEKL. The V segment lost 1 base and the J segment 4 bases; nucleotides outside the gene matches: 13. The CDR3 spells CASSQVPMIWEGYEQYF. The DNA of the CDR3 is TGCGCCAGCAGCCAAGTTCCCATGATTTGGGAGGGTTACGAGCAGTACTTC.

The V and J genes are TRBV2 and TRBJ1-2; 8 bases are shared with TRBD1. The germline V gene has CDR1 SNHLY and CDR2 FYNNEI. CDR3 length equals 15 residues. J was trimmed by 6 bases and V by 1 base; bases with no gene match: 7. The CDR3: CASSEVQTGVDGYTF. The CDR3 bases are TGTGCCAGCAGTGAAGTACAGACAGGGGTGGATGGCTACACCTTC.

This chain links TRBV19 with TRBJ1-1, with TRBD1 identical over 8 bases. Germline V gene sequence: CDR1 LNHDA, CDR2 SQIVND (reference sequence). With 5 bases clipped from V and 11 bases from J, the junction kept 4 bases outside the gene matches. CDR3 size: 11 residues. CDR3 region: CASSDRQGAFF. CDR3 bases: TGTGCCAGTAGTGATAGACAGGGGGCTTTCTTT.

The V and J genes are TRBV5-1 and TRBJ2-4, with 7 nucleotides matching TRBD1. The CDR3 consists of 16 residues. Per the germline V gene, CDR1 is SGHRS and CDR2 is YFSETQ. With V trimmed by 2 bases and J by 3 bases, 8 bases remained unmatched. CDR3 in amino acids: CASSFRQGRIKNIQYF. Here the CDR3 DNA reads TGCGCCAGCAGCTTCCGACAGGGAAGGATCAAAAACATTCAGTACTTC. Together with reference TRBV5-1 and TRBJ2-4, the CDR3 gives the full variable domain: KAGVTQTPRYLIKTRGQQVTLSCSPISGHRSVSWYQQTPGQGLQFLFEYFSETQRNKGNFPGRFSGRQFSNSRSEMNVSTLELGDSALYLCASSFRQGRIKNIQYFGAGTRLSVL.

V is TRBV6-5 and J is TRBJ1-1, with 7 nucleotides matching TRBD1. The CDR3 consists of 13 residues. V gave up 6 bases and J gave up 4 bases; unmatched junction bases: 5. The germline V gene encodes CDR1 MNHEY and CDR2 SVGAGI. CDR3 protein: CASRANRGTEAFF. CDR3 nucleotides: TGTGCCAGCAGAGCTAACAGGGGCACTGAAGCTTTCTTT.

There are a few counts of this clone. This chain connects TRBV7-3 to TRBJ1-1; D uncertain. Deletions cut 2 bases from V and 1 base from J, with 8 bases between. This CDR3 contains 14 residues. From germline, CDR1 is SGHTA and CDR2 FQGTGA. CDR3 residues: CASSLLSGNTEAFF. The CDR3 nucleotides are TGTGCCAGCAGCTTACTGTCGGGGAACACTGAAGCTTTCTTT.

This clone came up once. The chain employs TRBV5-1 and TRBJ2-7; the match to TRBD1 covers 11 bases. The CDR3 spans 16 residues. The germline V gene has CDR1 SGHRS and CDR2 YFSETQ. The J segment lost 5 bases and the V segment lost 0 bases, leaving 7 bases of the junction unmatched. CDR3 DNA: TGCGCCAGCAGCTTGGAGGCGGACAGGGGGCTCGACGAGCAGTACTTC. Translated: CASSLEADRGLDEQYF.

CDR3 nucleotide sequence: TGTGCCAGCCGCAGAATCAGGGTCGAGCAGTACTTC. Protein sequence: CASRRIRVEQYF. The rearrangement uses TRBV2 and TRBJ2-7; D is possibly TRBD1 (5 bases). Germline CDR1 SNHLY, CDR2 FYNNEI. There are 12 residues in the CDR3. Trimming left V 8 bases short and J 6 bases short, with 14 bases between.